This T cell receptor (beta chain) came from a study of OX40 agonist ivuxolimab in advanced cancers. For the study at large: Ivuxolimab is an agonistic anti-OX40 (CD134) antibody, and patients were treated with it.

Regarding this clone: Its target is not known.

General study results and limits: Antigen specificity remained undetermined for the expanded peripheral T cells. At 0.1 to 3.0 mg/kg, CD4+ and CD8+ blood T cells expanded clonally by week 6.

Sequencing was performed with immunoSEQ multiplex PCR; in TCRdb, only in-frame clones are kept and a portion is missing. The sample includes over 45,000 clones, 88% of them seen just once. V lost 0 bases to trimming and J lost 4 bases, with 10 bases between them. This CDR3 has 15 residues. The germline V gene encodes CDR1 MNHEY and CDR2 SVGAGI. The rearrangement joins TRBV6-5 to TRBJ2-1, with D tentatively TRBD2 (5 bases). The sequence derives from an adult with an advanced solid tumor such as melanoma, head and neck, liver or kidney cancer. This material consisted of CD4+ or CD8+ T cells sorted from blood, taken in a trial of the OX40 agonist ivuxolimab. CDR3 loop: CASSYSRAYYNEQFF. Here the CDR3 DNA reads TGTGCCAGCAGTTACTCGAGGGCCTATTACAATGAGCAGTTCTTC.